A selection of T cell receptor beta chains follows, all from one sample in a study of cytomegalovirus exposure and HLA in healthy donors. This table comes from immunoSEQ multiplex PCR, and its TCRdb copy is limited to in-frame clones, with some not included. The table has 180,000 or so clones, around 79% seen once; the top ten hold 6.3%. What was sequenced was PBMCs. The receptors come from a man aged 35-49 years in good health and CMV-seropositive. The CDR3 runs from the conserved cysteine through the conserved F or W. D genes are given only for firm matches. Part of the rows lack a size; the others show once, few, many or a class for expanded clones.

TRBJ2-3	.	TRBD2	TRBV4-1	CASSPAKGLADTDTQYF	TGCGCCAGCAGCCCAGCTAAGGGACTAGCGGACACAGATACGCAGTATTTT
TRBJ2-4	.	TRBD2	TRBV30	CAWSPPGGSSNIQYF	TGTGCCTGGAGCCCCCCGGGAGGATCCTCGAACATTCAGTACTTC
TRBJ1-3	.	.	TRBV28	CASRTLSSGNTIYF	TGTGCCAGCAGAACCCTGAGCTCTGGAAACACCATATATTTT
TRBJ2-7	.	TRBD2	TRBV6-1	CASRQAGAVSYEQYF	TGTGCCAGCAGGCAAGCGGGAGCGGTCTCCTACGAGCAGTACTTC
TRBJ2-1	.	TRBD2	TRBV10-3	CAIREESSGRVNEQFF	TGTGCCATCAGGGAGGAGTCTAGCGGGAGGGTAAATGAGCAGTTCTTC
TRBJ2-5	few	TRBD1	TRBV11-3	CASSFGQGETQYF	TGTGCCAGCAGCTTCGGACAGGGAGAGACCCAGTACTTC
TRBJ2-5	.	TRBD2	TRBV2	CASSGTSGTETQYF	TGTGCCAGCAGCGGGACTAGCGGGACGGAGACCCAGTACTTC
TRBJ1-1	.	.	TRBV4-2	CASSQSLTGNTEAFF	TGTGCCAGCAGCCAATCCCTAACAGGTAACACTGAAGCTTTCTTT
TRBJ2-7	.	.	TRBV29-1	CSVAQGAYEQYF	TGCAGCGTTGCACAGGGTGCCTACGAGCAGTACTTC
TRBJ2-2	.	.	TRBV6-5	CASSERVEGRELFF	TGTGCCAGCAGTGAGCGGGTCGAAGGCCGGGAGCTGTTTTTT
TRBJ1-5	.	.	TRBV15	CATSRELGRNQPQHF	TGTGCCACCAGCAGGGAATTGGGCCGTAATCAGCCCCAGCATTTT
TRBJ2-1	.	.	TRBV7-9	CASGGSLQSSYNEQFF	TGTGCCAGCGGCGGATCTCTCCAGAGCTCCTACAATGAGCAGTTCTTC
TRBJ2-6	.	.	TRBV19	CASSIQDSGANVLTF	TGTGCCAGTAGCATACAGGACTCTGGGGCCAACGTCCTGACTTTC
TRBJ2-7	.	.	TRBV5-4	CASSPTFTGSSYEQYF	TGTGCCAGCAGTCCGACCTTTACAGGATCCTCCTACGAGCAGTACTTC
TRBJ2-3	.	TRBD1	TRBV9	CASSYPDRADTQYF	TGTGCCAGCAGCTACCCGGACAGGGCGGATACGCAGTATTTT
TRBJ2-3	.	TRBD2	TRBV19	CASISGSDTDTQYF	TGTGCCAGTATTAGCGGGAGTGACACAGATACGCAGTATTTT
TRBJ1-1	.	.	TRBV2	CASRDRGVLFGGAFF	TGTGCCAGCAGGGACCGCGGGGTACTTTTTGGAGGAGCTTTCTTT
TRBJ1-1	.	TRBD1	TRBV30	CAWSGTGTEAFF	TGTGCCTGGAGTGGGACAGGGACTGAAGCTTTCTTT
TRBJ1-1	.	.	TRBV5-4	CASSLDLGSTEAFF	TGTGCCAGCAGCTTGGATCTCGGGAGCACTGAAGCTTTCTTT
TRBJ1-1	.	.	TRBV2	CASSGTLRGTEAFF	TGTGCCAGCAGTGGGACCCTAAGGGGCACTGAAGCTTTCTTT
TRBJ2-5	.	.	TRBV6-1	CASSFSIAGETQYF	TGTGCCAGCAGTTTTTCAATTGCCGGAGAGACCCAGTACTTC
TRBJ2-7	.	TRBD2	TRBV11-1	CASSLWSSGSYEQYF	TGTGCCAGCAGCTTATGGTCTAGCGGGAGCTACGAGCAGTACTTC
TRBJ1-1	.	.	TRBV4-2	CASSVQGWTEAFF	TGTGCCAGCAGTGTACAGGGATGGACTGAAGCTTTCTTT
TRBJ1-2	once	.	TRBV9	CASGEGVGARYGYTF	TGTGCCAGCGGGGAGGGCGTGGGGGCGCGCTATGGCTACACCTTC